Sequencing of this T cell receptor beta chain was carried out in a study of T cells in Graves' hyperthyroidism and ophthalmopathy. This clonotype was detected ten times or more. Its antigen is not known. Germline CDR1 reads DFQATT; CDR2 reads SNEGSKA (reference sequence). The CDR3 consists of 15 residues. The V end was cut by 3 bases, the J end by 1 base, with 15 bases between. Study-wide results and caveats: Ophthalmopathy, which appeared later, was predicted by the model a median approximately 6 months before onset. Blood also contained most expanded thyroid clonotypes above 0.001.

Among ophthalmopathy patients, the Clinical Activity Score reached at least 3, the NOSPECS grade reached at least 4, and duration remained under 3 months. Fresh peripheral blood, 7.5 to 10 ml of it, supplied the PBMCs. TCR beta CDR3 regions were amplified from RNA. HTBI primers were employed in a first-round RT-PCR of the TCR CDR3. TCRdb called the multiplex PCR reads again in MiXCR, with one record for every CDR3 protein. The sample contains some 500,000 distinct CDR3 sequences, about 16% of which appear only once. This sequence was found in a woman aged 30 to 39 with Graves' ophthalmopathy. The sequenced sample was blood. This sequence joins TRBV20-1 and TRBJ1-2; D call uncertain. The CDR3 region has the DNA TGCAGTGCTAGTCCCGGCTGGGATGTTAACTATGGCTACACCTTC. Translation: CSASPGWDVNYGYTF.